This T cell receptor beta chain is from a study of T cell responses to AZD1222 COVID-19 vaccine. V lost 10 bases, J lost 0 bases, and 13 bases lay in between. Germline CDR1 and CDR2: ENHRY and SYGVKD. This CDR3 is built from 13 residues. With respect to this clone: Its target is unknown.

Profiling relied on immunoSEQ multiplex PCR, and the TCRdb table lists in-frame clones only, not all of them. The sample consists of roughly 140,000 clones, around 88% of them appearing once. Study-level findings and limits: Among those given AZD1222, only five or six were seropositive at baseline.

This rearrangement joins TRBV10-3 to TRBJ2-7, with D maybe TRBD1 (7 bases). The source was peripheral blood, collected on day 0 of MenACWY control vaccination. The clonotype was recovered from an adult in good health. The CDR3 coding sequence is TGTGCCACGGGGGACAGCAGCTCCTACGAGCAGTACTTC. Protein: CATGDSSSYEQYF.